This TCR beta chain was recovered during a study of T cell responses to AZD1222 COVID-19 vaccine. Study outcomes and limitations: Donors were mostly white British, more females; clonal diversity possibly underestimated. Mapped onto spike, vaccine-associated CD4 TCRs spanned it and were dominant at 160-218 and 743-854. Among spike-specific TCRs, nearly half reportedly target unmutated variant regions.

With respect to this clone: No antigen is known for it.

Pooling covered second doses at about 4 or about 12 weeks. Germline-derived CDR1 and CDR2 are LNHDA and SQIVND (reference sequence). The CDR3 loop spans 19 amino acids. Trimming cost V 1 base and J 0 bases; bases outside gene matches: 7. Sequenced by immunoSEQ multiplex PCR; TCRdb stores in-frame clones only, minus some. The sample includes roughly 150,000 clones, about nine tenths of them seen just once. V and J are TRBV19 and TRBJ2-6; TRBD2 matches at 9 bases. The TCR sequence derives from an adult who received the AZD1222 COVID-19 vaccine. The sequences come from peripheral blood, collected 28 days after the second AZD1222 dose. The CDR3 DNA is TGTGCCAGTAGTATAGCCCTAGCGGGGACCCGCTCTGGGGCCAACGTCCTGACTTTC. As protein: CASSIALAGTRSGANVLTF.